Included here is one TCR beta chain sequence, with context. The data were taken from a study of blood T cell repertoires in COVID-19. Overall study context: T cells, B-cell-depleted T cells, or PBMCs provided the cDNA or gDNA that served as material.

Germline trimming cut 3 bases from V and 0 bases from J; bases unmatched to any gene: 15. The CDR3 is 20 residues long. The germline gives CDR1 LNHDA, CDR2 SQIVND (reference sequence). In the authors' methods: It was from reference gene primer amplification that nucleated cell counts were estimated. TCRdb's copy holds only in-frame clones and misses some; the assay was immunoSEQ multiplex PCR. That table is the source of V, J and clone size, and D and trimming were worked out from the DNA. The repertoire includes approximately 300,000 clones, around 90% of them detected once, and 2% to 3% sits in the top ten.

The sequencing sample was made of peripheral blood. This sequence originates from a young man with active or convalescent COVID-19. The chain combines TRBV19 with TRBJ1-5; TRBD1 aligns across 9 bases. CDR3 DNA: TGTGCCAGTAGTATCCGACTCCGGGACAGGGTAGGAAATAGCAATCAGCCCCAGCATTTT. Protein sequence: CASSIRLRDRVGNSNQPQHF.